This T cell receptor (beta chain) was profiled in a study of cytomegalovirus exposure and HLA in healthy donors (dated by TCRdb to 2016 to 2017). About the study as a whole: In an earlier analysis of approximately 640 of the donors, 276 Gb of sequence data and 100 million or so unique TCR beta sequences from roughly 190 million T cells were reported. A later analysis re-examined previously published TCR beta repertoires from just over 650 donors and added high-resolution HLA genotyping to investigate patterns of TCR occurrence. Genome-wide SNP genotypes for about three fifths of the roughly 670 donors were used in a later genetic analysis, which treated that subset as a discovery cohort. Of the approximately 370 genotyped donors, 80% to 90% were placed in the genetic ancestry cluster associated with self-reported Caucasian donors. The study used immunosequencing to profile the T cell repertoires of under 700 subjects and linked those repertoires to cytomegalovirus serostatus. About 280 gigabases of sequencing data and roughly 81 million unique TCR sequences made up an early release that covered 500 to 650 HLA-typed donors. On average, about 240,000 unique TCR beta nucleotide sequences were sequenced per donor among 398 genotyped donors of the cohort, with about 19% of those sequences being non-productive. In the later analysis, no new phenotypic data were used to find candidate immune exposures; instead, reliance was placed on TCR beta sequences and their occurrence across donors. A separate validation cohort of roughly 110 different subjects was used in addition to the 666-subject first cohort. Typing coverage varied by locus: roughly 629-630 donors for A, B, C, DRB1 and DQB1; more than 500 for DQA1; over 600 for DPA1; approximately 470 for DPB1. Both class I and class II loci were covered by HLA typing, at four-digit resolution. An earlier analysis of fewer than 750 of the donors used high-throughput TCR beta sequencing to judge whether each TCR beta V gene segment behaved as functional or pseudogenic. Four or five DR-DQ haplotypes were treated as single units for association and clustering because of strong linkage in the cohort. Every repertoire in the discovery cohort had been generated on one and the same sequencing platform. Alongside the repertoire data, information on donor age, sex, ethnicity and CMV serostatus was compiled. High-throughput TCR immunosequencing, statistical association of individual TCRs with disease status, and machine learning were combined to predict cytomegalovirus infection status. The study aimed to test whether signatures of past pathogen exposure could be identified by cataloging public T cell receptors.

To prepare the library, the immunoSEQ multiplex PCR assay was applied. For the multiplex PCR, a mixture combining 60 forward primers for TCR Vbeta segments and 13 reverse primers for TCR Jbeta segments was used. The CDR3 region of rearranged TCR beta genes was amplified from genomic DNA by a multiplex PCR assay. The amplified TCR beta libraries were sequenced on the Illumina HiSeq System as 87-base-pair reads. The paper's processing steps were these. Across the roughly 700 repertoires, a later analysis counted some 80 million unique TCR beta chains, around 10 million of which were shared by at least two donors. Raw reads were error-corrected and collapsed into unique sequences with a nearest-neighbor algorithm that merged closely related sequences to remove PCR and sequencing errors. To assign V, D and J gene segments, CDR3 sequences were aligned to IMGT reference sequences. For a sequence to be retained, at least a six-nucleotide match to both a V gene segment and a J gene segment was required. Rearrangements were classified as productive when the CDR3 lacked stop codons and remained in frame with V and J, and all other rearrangements were classified as non-productive. CDR3 was defined according to IMGT convention as the region running from the second conserved V-encoded cysteine to the conserved J-encoded phenylalanine. The earlier analysis of about 590 of the donors excluded sequences that lacked an unambiguous match to a single V gene segment. An earlier analysis of around 600 of the donors classified V segments as functional when productive rearrangements were above 56.7% and as segregating when the standard deviation between donors was above 5%. A statistical classification framework was built for diagnosing cytomegalovirus status from the catalog of TCR beta chain sequences. In a later analysis, TCR nucleotide sequences were compared against IMGT/GENE-DB human TR gene sequences so that V and J genes could be assigned. The TCRdist pipeline was used in a later analysis to assign CDR3 sequences and most-parsimonious VDJ recombination scenarios. In a later analysis, each TCR beta chain was defined by its CDR3 amino acid sequence together with its V-gene family, and reads lacking a unique V-gene family were excluded. As a way to deal with suspected cross-contamination and a sequencing artifact, a later analysis dropped over 550 nucleotide sequences that were highly shared and had low generation probability. For each public chain, a later analysis derived a clonal expansion index from normalized ranks of inferred template counts within each repertoire. In a later analysis, generation probabilities were computed using a VDJ recombination model fitted to out-of-frame rearrangements, and the results were checked against IGoR. In a later analysis, TCR-TCR, TCR-HLA and TCR-CMV co-occurrence was scored with hypergeometric tests, and a repertoire-size bias correction was applied to TCR pairs. In a later analysis, false discovery rates were estimated by permuting HLA or CMV assignments 20 times. In a later analysis, co-occurring TCRs were grouped using DBSCAN, and TCRdist sequence similarity was added for clustering within HLA-allele-positive subsets. For co-occurrence clustering, repertoires with fewer than 30,000 or more than 120,000 public chains were excluded, along with roughly five repertoires with anomalous nucleotide sharing. Imported from immuneACCESS, the table was reduced by TCRdb to in-frame sequences with V and J called. These copies leave out some clones; in studies compared against another copy, an unresolved V gene accounts for under half, and the cause of the remainder is not known. V, J and clone size are those of that table, while D and trimming were read from the DNA. Here the sample has fewer than 95,000 clones; 70% to 90% occur a single time. Approximately 2% of the sample rests with the top ten.

Paper-wide results and their limitations: When HLA alleles, especially DR and DQ, strongly co-occurred, TCR associations were difficult to assign to individual alleles. An association between a missense DCLRE1C variant and V-gene and J-gene trimming of TCR beta chains was found in a later genetic analysis and replicated in an independent cohort. A few of the identified cytomegalovirus-associated TCR beta chains were confirmed in vitro to be specific for cytomegalovirus antigens. A further reported finding was that TCR beta sequences accurately predicted the HLA-A and HLA-B alleles for most subjects in the first cohort. At a false discovery rate of 0.05, a later analysis linked under 20,000 TCR beta sequences to specific HLA alleles. According to a later analysis, most CMV-associated TCR beta chains appeared to be HLA-restricted, and the HLA associations seemed to be driven largely by CMV exposure. A later analysis reported that several top co-occurrence clusters appeared linked to parvovirus B19, influenza, CMV and Epstein-Barr virus. A cluster of highly shared sequence variants was judged likely to be a technical artifact of the sequencing pipeline. Roughly uniform sequencing depth across donors was assumed in presence/absence analyses, although this assumption may not hold. The authors suggested that the approach could potentially be generalized to other disease states and immunological phenotypes. In an earlier analysis of around 600 of the donors, most TCR beta V segments appeared in productive rearrangements about 87% or about 30% of the time, broadly matching IMGT annotations. Because counts were too low, seventeen rarely observed V segments, including chromosome 9 orphons, were left out of the earlier analysis of over 550 of the donors. Immune exposure information for the cohort was limited to CMV serostatus. Across donors, most TCR sequences were observed very rarely, whereas some public TCRs were present in many individuals. A later analysis found that HLA-associated TCR beta chains were more clonally expanded and had lower generation probabilities than equally common non-associated chains. Cytomegalovirus status was reported to be diagnosed by the classifier with high specificity and sensitivity in both the original and validation cohorts. The study gave a list of 150 to 200 TCR beta chains associated with cytomegalovirus. In this cohort, only TCR beta chains were sequenced, and detectable features were limited by the absence of alpha or paired-chain data. According to a later analysis, TCR association rates differed among HLA loci, with DRB1 alleles showing the most associated TCRs and HLA-C alleles showing the fewest. In a later genetic analysis, fewer N-insertions in productive TCRs were reported among donors in an Asian-associated ancestry cluster than the 666-donor mean. Correlated functional status among segregating V segments might reflect linkage disequilibrium, but an unknown experimental factor could not be ruled out. Because HLA typing was missing for some donors at each locus, association tests included only the typed subset.

The cohort was made up of under 800 healthy bone marrow donors. Cohort members were all nominally healthy when sampled, although unrecorded immune exposures were likely present. The donor was CMV seronegative and belonged to the group of 380 or so seronegative cohort members. A peripheral blood sample was provided by each donor, and peripheral blood mononuclear cells were used for TCR beta sequencing. Genomic DNA was extracted from the blood cell samples with the Qiagen DNeasy Blood Extraction Kit. This clone appeared a few times. There is no known antigen for this receptor. The sample holds no much larger clone one base away, and base qualities are not on file. Sequences were obtained from PBMCs. The clonotype was recovered from a man between 18 and 35 years old in good health and CMV-seronegative.

The CDR3 protein sequence reads: CASSERARGGLSSYNEQFF. At the DNA level, the sequence is TGTGCCAGCAGTGAAAGGGCCCGCGGGGGGCTGAGCTCCTACAATGAGCAGTTCTTC. The rearrangement joined TRBV6-1 to TRBJ2-1, and 8 junctional nucleotides match TRBD2. V is trimmed back by 2 bases and J by 0 bases, and the junction contains 12 bases that no gene match accounts for. The CDR3, cysteine through phenylalanine, is 19 amino acids long. The DNA shown is the 57-base CDR3, in frame from base 1. CDR1 and CDR2, per the germline V gene, are MNHNS and SASEGT.